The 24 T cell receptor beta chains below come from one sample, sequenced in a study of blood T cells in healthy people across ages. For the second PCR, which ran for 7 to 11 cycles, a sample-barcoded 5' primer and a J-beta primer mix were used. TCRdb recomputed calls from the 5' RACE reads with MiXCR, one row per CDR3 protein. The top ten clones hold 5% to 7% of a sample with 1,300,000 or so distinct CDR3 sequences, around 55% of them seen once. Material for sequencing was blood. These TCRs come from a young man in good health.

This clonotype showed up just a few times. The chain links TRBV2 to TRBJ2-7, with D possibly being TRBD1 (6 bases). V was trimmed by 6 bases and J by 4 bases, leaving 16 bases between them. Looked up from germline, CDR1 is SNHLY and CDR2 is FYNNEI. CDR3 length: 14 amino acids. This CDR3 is CASRPTGFQYEQYF. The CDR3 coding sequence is TGTGCCAGCAGACCCACAGGGTTCCAATACGAGCAGTACTTC.

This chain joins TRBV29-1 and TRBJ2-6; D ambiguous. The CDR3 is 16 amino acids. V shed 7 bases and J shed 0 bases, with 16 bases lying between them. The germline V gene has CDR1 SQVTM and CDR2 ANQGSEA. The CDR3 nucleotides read TGCAGCGGCCAGGTGATTTTGGGCTCTGGGGCCAACGTCCTGACTTTC. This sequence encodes CSGQVILGSGANVLTF.

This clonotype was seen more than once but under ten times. CDR3 DNA: TGCAGCGATCGGACAGCCGATAACTATGGCTACACCTTC. Translating it yields CSDRTADNYGYTF. V gene TRBV29-1 combines with J gene TRBJ1-2; D is possibly TRBD1 (6 bases). Germline V gene lookup returns CDR1 SQVTM and CDR2 ANQGSEA. The CDR3 runs to 13 residues. V dropped 7 bases and J dropped 1 base, with 13 bases sitting between them. The complete variable domain, with remaining parts taken from reference TRBV29-1 and TRBJ1-2, reads SAVISQKPSRDICQRGTSLTIQCQVDSQVTMMFWYRQQPGQSLTLIATANQGSEATYESGFVIDKFPISRPNLTFSTLTVSNMSPEDSSIYLCSDRTADNYGYTFGSGTRLTVV.

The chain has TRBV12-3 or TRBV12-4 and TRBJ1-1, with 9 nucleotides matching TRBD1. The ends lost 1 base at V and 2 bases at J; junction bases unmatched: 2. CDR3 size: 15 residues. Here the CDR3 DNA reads TGTGCCAGCAGTTTAGGGACAGGGGATAACACTGAAGCTTTCTTT. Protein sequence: CASSLGTGDNTEAFF.

In DNA form, the CDR3 reads TGCAGCGTGATCGGGGGAGAGGTCCCCCACGAGCAGTACTTC. This codes for CSVIGGEVPHEQYF. This sequence joins TRBV29-1 and TRBJ2-7; tentatively, D is TRBD2 (6 bases). V dropped 6 bases and J dropped 5 bases, with 20 bases sitting between them. This CDR3 comprises 14 residues. Per germline, CDR1 SQVTM and CDR2 ANQGSEA.

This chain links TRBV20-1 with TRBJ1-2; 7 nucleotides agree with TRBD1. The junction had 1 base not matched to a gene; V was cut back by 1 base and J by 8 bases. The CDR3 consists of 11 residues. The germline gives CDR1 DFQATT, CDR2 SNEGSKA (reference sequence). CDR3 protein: CSARGDSGYTF. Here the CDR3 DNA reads TGCAGTGCTAGAGGGGACAGCGGCTACACCTTC.

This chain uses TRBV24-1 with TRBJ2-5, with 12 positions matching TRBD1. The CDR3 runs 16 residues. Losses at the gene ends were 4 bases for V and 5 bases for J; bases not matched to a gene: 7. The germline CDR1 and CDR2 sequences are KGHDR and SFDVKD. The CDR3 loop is CATSDTGTGGKETQYF. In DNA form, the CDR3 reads TGTGCCACCAGTGACACCGGGACAGGGGGCAAGGAGACCCAGTACTTC.

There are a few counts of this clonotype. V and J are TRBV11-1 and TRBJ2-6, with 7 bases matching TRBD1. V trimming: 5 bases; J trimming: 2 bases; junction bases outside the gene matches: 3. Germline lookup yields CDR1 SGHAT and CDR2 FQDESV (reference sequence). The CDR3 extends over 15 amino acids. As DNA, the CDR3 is TGTGCCAGCAGCCGACAGGGCGCTGGGGCCAACGTCCTGACTTTC. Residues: CASSRQGAGANVLTF.

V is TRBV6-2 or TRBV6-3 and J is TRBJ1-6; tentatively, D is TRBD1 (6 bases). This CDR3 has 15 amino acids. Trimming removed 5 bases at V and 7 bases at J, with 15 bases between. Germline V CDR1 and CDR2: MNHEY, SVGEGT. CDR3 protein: CASSARQAMNSPLHF. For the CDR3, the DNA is TGTGCCAGCAGTGCCCGACAGGCTATGAATTCACCCCTCCACTTT.

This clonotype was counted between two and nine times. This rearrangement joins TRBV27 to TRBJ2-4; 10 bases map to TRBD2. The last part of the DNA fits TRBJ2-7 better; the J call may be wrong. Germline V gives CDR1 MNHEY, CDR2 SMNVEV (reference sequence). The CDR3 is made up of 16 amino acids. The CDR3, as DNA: TGTGCCAGCAGTACCCTAGGACTAGCGGAGGCCTACGAGCAGTACTTC. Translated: CASSTLGLAEAYEQYF.

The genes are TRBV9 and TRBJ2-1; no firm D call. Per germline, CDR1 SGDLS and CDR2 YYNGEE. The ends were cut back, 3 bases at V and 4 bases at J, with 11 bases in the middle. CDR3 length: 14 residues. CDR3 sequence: CASSAEDAYNEQFF. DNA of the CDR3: TGTGCCAGCAGCGCGGAAGACGCTTACAATGAGCAGTTCTTC.

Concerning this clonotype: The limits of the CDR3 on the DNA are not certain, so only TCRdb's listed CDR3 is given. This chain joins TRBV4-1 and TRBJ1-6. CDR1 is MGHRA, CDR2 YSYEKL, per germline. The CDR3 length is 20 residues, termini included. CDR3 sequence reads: CASSKRSADTQYFEESPLHF.

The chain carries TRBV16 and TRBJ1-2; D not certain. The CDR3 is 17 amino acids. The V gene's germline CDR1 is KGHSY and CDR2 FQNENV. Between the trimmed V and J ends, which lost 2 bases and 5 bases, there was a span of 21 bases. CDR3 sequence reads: CASSQGVTSLVTYGYTF. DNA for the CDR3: TGTGCCAGCAGCCAAGGGGTAACTTCCCTTGTAACTTATGGCTACACCTTC.

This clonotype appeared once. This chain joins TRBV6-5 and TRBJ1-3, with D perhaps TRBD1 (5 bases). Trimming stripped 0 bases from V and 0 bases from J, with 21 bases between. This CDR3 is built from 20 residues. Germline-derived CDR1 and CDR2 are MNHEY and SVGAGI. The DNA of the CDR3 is TGTGCCAGCAGTTACTCTCGGGGGAATCGGATTTACCCCTCTGGAAACACCATATATTTT. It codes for CASSYSRGNRIYPSGNTIYF.

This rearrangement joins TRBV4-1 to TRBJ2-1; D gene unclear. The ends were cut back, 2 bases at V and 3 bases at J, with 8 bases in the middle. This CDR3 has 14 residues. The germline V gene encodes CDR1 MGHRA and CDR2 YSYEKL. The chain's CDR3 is CASSQIGSYNEQFF. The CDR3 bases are TGCGCCAGCAGCCAAATCGGCAGCTACAATGAGCAGTTCTTC.

CDR3 in amino acids: CASSQRTGSISYEQYF. Here the CDR3 DNA reads TGTGCCAGCAGCCAAAGGACAGGTTCAATCTCCTACGAGCAGTACTTC. The chain employs TRBV6-2 or TRBV6-3 and TRBJ2-7; TRBD1 matches at 7 bases. V trimming: 6 bases; J trimming: 0 bases; junction bases outside the gene matches: 11. This CDR3 has 16 residues. In germline, CDR1 is MNHEY, CDR2 SVGEGT.

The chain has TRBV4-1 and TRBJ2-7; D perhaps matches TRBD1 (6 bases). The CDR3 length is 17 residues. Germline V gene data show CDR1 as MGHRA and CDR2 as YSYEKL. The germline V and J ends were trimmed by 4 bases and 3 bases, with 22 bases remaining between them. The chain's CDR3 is CASSLRITGNEFYEQYF. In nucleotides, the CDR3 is TGCGCCAGCAGCCTAAGGATTACAGGGAACGAGTTCTACGAGCAGTACTTC.

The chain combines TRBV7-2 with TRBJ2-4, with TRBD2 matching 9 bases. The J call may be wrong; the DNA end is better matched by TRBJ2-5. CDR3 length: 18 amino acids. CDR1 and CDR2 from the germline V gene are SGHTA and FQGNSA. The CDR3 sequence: CASSLISSGGGARETQYF. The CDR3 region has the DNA TGTGCCAGCAGCTTAATATCTTCCGGCGGGGGGGCCAGAGAGACCCAGTACTTC.

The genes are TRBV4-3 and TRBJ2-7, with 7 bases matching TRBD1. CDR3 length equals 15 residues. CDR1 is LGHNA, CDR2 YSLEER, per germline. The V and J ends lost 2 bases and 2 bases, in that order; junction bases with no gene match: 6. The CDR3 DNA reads TGCGCCAGCAGCCAATTCCCGACAGGGCCCTACGAGCAGTACTTC. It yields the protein CASSQFPTGPYEQYF.

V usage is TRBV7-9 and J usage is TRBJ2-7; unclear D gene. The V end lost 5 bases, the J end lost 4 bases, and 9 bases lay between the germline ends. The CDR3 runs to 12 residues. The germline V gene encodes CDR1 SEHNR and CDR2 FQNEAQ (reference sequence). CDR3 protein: CASSGVRYEQYF. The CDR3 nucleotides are TGTGCCAGCAGCGGGGTTAGGTACGAGCAGTACTTC.

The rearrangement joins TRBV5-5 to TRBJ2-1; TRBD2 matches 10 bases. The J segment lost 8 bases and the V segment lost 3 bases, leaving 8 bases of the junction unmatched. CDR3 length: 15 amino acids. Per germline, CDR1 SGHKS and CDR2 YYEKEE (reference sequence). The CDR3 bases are TGTGCCAGCAGCTCCCCAGCGGGGGGGCTCCATGAGCAGTTCTTC. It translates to CASSSPAGGLHEQFF. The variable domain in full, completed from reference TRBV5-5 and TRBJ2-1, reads DAGVTQSPTHLIKTRGQQVTLRCSPISGHKSVSWYQQVLGQGPQFIFQYYEKEERGRGNFPDRFSARQFPNYSSELNVNALLLGDSALYLCASSSPAGGLHEQFFGPGTRLTVL.

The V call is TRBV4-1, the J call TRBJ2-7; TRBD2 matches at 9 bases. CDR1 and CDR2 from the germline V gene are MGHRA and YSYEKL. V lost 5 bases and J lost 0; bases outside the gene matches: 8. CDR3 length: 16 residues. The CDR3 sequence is CASSATSGPHSYEQYF. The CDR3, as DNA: TGCGCCAGCAGCGCGACTAGCGGACCTCACTCCTACGAGCAGTACTTC.

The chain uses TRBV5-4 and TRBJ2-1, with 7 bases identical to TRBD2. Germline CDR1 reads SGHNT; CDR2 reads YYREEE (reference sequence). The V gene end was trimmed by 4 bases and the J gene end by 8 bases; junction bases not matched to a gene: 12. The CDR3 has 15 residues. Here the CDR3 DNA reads TGTGCCAGCAGCCCTAGGACTAGGATGGTCCATGAGCAGTTCTTC. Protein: CASSPRTRMVHEQFF.

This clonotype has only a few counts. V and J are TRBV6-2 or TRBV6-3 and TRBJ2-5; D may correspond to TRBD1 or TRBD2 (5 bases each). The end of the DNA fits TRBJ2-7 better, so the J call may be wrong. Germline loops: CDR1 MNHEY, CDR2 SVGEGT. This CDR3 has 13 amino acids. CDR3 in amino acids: CASSWGSLYEQYF. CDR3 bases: TGTGCCAGCAGTTGGGGGAGCCTCTACGAGCAGTACTTC.